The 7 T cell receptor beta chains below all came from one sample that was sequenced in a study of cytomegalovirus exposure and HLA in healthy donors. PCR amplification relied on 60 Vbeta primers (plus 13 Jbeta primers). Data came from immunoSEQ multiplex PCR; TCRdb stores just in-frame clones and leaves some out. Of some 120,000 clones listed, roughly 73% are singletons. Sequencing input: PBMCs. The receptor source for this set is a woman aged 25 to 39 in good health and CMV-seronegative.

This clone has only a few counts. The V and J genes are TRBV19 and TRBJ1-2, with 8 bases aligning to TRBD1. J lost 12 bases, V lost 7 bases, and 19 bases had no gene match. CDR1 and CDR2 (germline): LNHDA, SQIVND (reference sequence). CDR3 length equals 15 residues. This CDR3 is CASNPTGTGQGVNTF. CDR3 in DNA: TGTGCCAGTAACCCAACGGGGACCGGACAGGGTGTCAACACCTTC.

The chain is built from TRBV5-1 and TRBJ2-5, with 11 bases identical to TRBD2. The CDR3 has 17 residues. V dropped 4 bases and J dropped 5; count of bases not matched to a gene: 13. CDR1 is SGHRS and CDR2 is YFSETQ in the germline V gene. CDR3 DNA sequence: TGCGCCAGCAGCCACGGAACGGTAGCGGGAGGGCCCGAGACCCAGTACTTC. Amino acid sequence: CASSHGTVAGGPETQYF.

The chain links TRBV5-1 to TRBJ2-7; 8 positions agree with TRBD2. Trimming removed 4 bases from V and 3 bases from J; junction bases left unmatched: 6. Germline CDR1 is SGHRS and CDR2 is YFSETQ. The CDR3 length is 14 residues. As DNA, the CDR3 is TGCGCCAGCAGCCGGGGACTAGGAAGCTACGAGCAGTACTTC. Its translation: CASSRGLGSYEQYF.

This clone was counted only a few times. CDR3: CASDSMYEQYF. The CDR3 DNA reads TGTGCCAGCGACTCTATGTACGAGCAGTACTTC. The genes are TRBV2 and TRBJ2-5; unclear D gene. The J call is in doubt because the DNA end fits TRBJ2-7 better. From germline, CDR1 is SNHLY and CDR2 FYNNEI. There are 11 residues in the CDR3.

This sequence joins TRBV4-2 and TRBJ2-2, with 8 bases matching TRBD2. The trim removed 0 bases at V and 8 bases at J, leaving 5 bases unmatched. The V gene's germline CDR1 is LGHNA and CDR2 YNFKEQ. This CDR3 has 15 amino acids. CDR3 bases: TGTGCCAGCAGCCAAGATAGAAGCGGGGGAGGGGAGCTGTTTTTT. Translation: CASSQDRSGGGELFF.

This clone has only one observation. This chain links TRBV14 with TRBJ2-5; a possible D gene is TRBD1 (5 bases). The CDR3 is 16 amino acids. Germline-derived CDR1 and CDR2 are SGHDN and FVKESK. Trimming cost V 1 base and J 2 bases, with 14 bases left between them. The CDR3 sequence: CASSQVRAARQETQYF. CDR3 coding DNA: TGTGCCAGCAGCCAAGTCAGGGCGGCCCGACAAGAGACCCAGTACTTC.

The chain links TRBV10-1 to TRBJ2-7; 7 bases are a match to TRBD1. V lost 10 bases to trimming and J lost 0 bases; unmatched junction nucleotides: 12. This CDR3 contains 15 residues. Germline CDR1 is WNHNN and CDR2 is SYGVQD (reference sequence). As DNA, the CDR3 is TGCGCCACCGCCCCCGGCAGGGGGAGCTCCTACGAGCAGTACTTC. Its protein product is CATAPGRGSSYEQYF.